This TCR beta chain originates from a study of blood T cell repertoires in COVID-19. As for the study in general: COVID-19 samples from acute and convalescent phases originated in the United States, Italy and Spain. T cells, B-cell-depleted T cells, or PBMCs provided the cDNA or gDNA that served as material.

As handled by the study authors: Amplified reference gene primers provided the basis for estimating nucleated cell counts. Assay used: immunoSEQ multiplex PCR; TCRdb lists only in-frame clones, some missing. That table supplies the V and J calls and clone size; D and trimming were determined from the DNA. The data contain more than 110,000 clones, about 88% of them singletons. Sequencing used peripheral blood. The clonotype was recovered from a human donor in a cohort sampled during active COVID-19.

In DNA, the CDR3 is TGTGCCAGCCAAATCGGGGGCACAGATACGCAGTATTTT. This encodes CASQIGGTDTQYF. The chain combines TRBV28 with TRBJ2-3; a weak D match, TRBD2 (5 bases). The CDR3 loop spans 13 amino acids. Between the trimmed V and J ends, which lost 8 bases and 1 base, there was a span of 10 bases. The germline V gene encodes CDR1 MDHEN and CDR2 SYDVKM.